One sample yielded the 8 T cell receptor beta chains listed below, sequenced in a study of metastatic and nonmetastatic thyroid tumors. Patients had received no treatment of any kind before thyroid surgery. TCRdb re-processed the PCR reads through MiXCR. The data contain approximately 58,000 clones, roughly 20% of them singletons. The material sequenced was blood. These receptors all come from a female donor with papillary thyroid cancer or a benign thyroid nodule (not recorded which). Some clones in this sample may be carry-over from other donors' samples.

This clone occurred many times. This chain links TRBV6-1 with TRBJ2-1, with D perhaps matching TRBD2 (6 bases). V was trimmed by 4 bases and J by 5 bases, leaving 15 bases between them. The CDR3 loop spans 15 amino acids. Germline-derived CDR1 and CDR2 are MNHNS and SASEGT. The CDR3 DNA is TGTGCCAGCAGTGTCCGATCGGGAGAGAACAATGAGCAGTTCTTC. This encodes CASSVRSGENNEQFF.

This rearrangement joins TRBV6-4 to TRBJ2-3, with 13 bases that match TRBD2. This CDR3 region has 15 residues. Germline-derived CDR1 and CDR2 are MRHNA and SNTAGT. Trimming at V came to 2 bases and at J to 4 bases, leaving 0 bases not matched to a gene. The CDR3 spells CASSDGTSGADTQYF. The CDR3 DNA is TGTGCCAGCAGTGACGGGACTAGCGGGGCAGATACGCAGTATTTT.

This clone was seen many times. The V gene is TRBV12-3 or TRBV12-4, the J gene TRBJ1-4; no firm D call. The CDR3 spans 14 residues. V lost 7 bases and J 0 bases, leaving 9 bases between the germline ends. The CDR3 DNA reads as TGTGCCAGCATGCCCCAAACAACTAATGAAAAACTGTTTTTT. This sequence encodes CASMPQTTNEKLFF.

About this clone: Since a much larger clone is just one base distant, this may be a read error. The chain couples TRBV2 to TRBJ2-4; TRBD1 is a possible D gene (6 bases). Germline V lookup: CDR1 SNHLY, CDR2 FYNNEI. The CDR3 totals 14 residues. Trimming took 7 bases from V and 2 from J, leaving 12 bases between them. CDR3 bases: TGTGCCAGCACTCCACAGGGATCCAAAAACATTCAGTACTTC. It codes for CASTPQGSKNIQYF.

In this sample, this clone turned up many times. The chain combines TRBV20-1 with TRBJ2-1, with 11 bases that match TRBD2. This CDR3 contains 16 residues. The J segment lost 1 base and the V segment lost 0 bases, leaving 2 bases of the junction unmatched. Germline V gene data show CDR1 as DFQATT and CDR2 as SNEGSKA (reference sequence). CDR3 nucleotides: TGCAGTGCTAGAGATAGCGGGAGGGGATCCTACAATGAGCAGTTCTTC. Its translation: CSARDSGRGSYNEQFF.

Many counts were recorded for this clone. The rearrangement joins TRBV3-1 to TRBJ1-3; the D is unclear. V lost 4 bases and J lost 4, with 14 bases in between. Germline assignment: CDR1 LGHDT and CDR2 YNNKEL (reference sequence). This CDR3 is built from 15 residues. DNA of the CDR3: TGTGCCAGCAGCCCCCCGTCCCCGGTCGGAAACACCATATATTTT. This sequence encodes CASSPPSPVGNTIYF.

Concerning this clone itself: Sequence at one end of the junction differs from germline and may be a read error. The rearrangement links TRBV19 to TRBJ2-7; 8 nucleotides line up with TRBD2. CDR1 is LNHDA, CDR2 SQIVND, per germline (reference sequence). The CDR3 length is 14 residues. The CDR3 is CASSRISGNYDQYF. In DNA, the CDR3 is TGTGCCAGTAGCCGGATTAGCGGGAACTACGATCAGTACTTC. Filled out from reference TRBV19 and TRBJ2-7, the complete variable domain reads DGGITQSPKYLFRKEGQNVTLSCEQNLNHDAMYWYRQDPGQGLRLIYYSQIVNDFQKGDIAEGYSVSREKKESFPLTVTSAQKNPTAFYLCASSRISGNYDQYFGPGTRLTVT.

The chain employs TRBV20-1 and TRBJ2-1; D may be TRBD2 (6 bases). The germline gives CDR1 DFQATT, CDR2 SNEGSKA (reference sequence). CDR3 length: 12 amino acids. V dropped 5 bases and J dropped 13 bases, with 18 bases sitting between them. As DNA, the CDR3 is TGCAGTGCTGCAAACTACGGGAGTGAACAGTTCTTC. Translation: CSAANYGSEQFF.